The 10 T cell receptor beta chains presented below share a single source sample, sequenced in a study of HIV-infected patients and healthy controls. Around 0.5 ug RNA was reverse transcribed with alpha and beta constant-region primers. Alpha and beta chain libraries were made separately by chain-specific third strand synthesis with multiplexing indices. TCRdb called the 5' RACE reads again in MiXCR, with one record for every CDR3 protein. This table has under 20,000 distinct CDR3 sequences, 4.5% to 7% appearing once. Whole blood was used without fractionation, so all unsorted peripheral T cells were included. Sequences were obtained from blood. These receptors originate from an adult in good health.

This clonotype was found a few times. V and J are TRBV5-4 and TRBJ2-5; a weak D match, TRBD1 (5 bases). The CDR3 consists of 13 residues. CDR1 SGHNT and CDR2 YYREEE come from the germline V gene (reference sequence). The ends were cut back, 4 bases at V and 2 bases at J, with 9 bases in the middle. CDR3 sequence (DNA): TGTGCCAGCAGCCTGACAGTACAAGAGACCCAGTACTTC. This translates into CASSLTVQETQYF.

This rearrangement joins TRBV20-1 to TRBJ1-5, with unresolved D. Between the trimmed V and J ends, which lost 3 bases and 0 bases, there was a span of 12 bases. Germline CDR1 reads DFQATT; CDR2 reads SNEGSKA (reference sequence). This CDR3 is built from 15 residues. The CDR3 DNA follows: TGCAGTGCTAGTGCGACGGCATATAGCAATCAGCCCCAGCATTTT. Protein: CSASATAYSNQPQHF.

The sample holds many counts of this clonotype. The genes are TRBV4-2 and TRBJ1-5; 7 bases agree with TRBD1. This CDR3 has 16 amino acids. Losses at the gene ends were 0 bases for V and 1 base for J; bases not matched to a gene: 3. The germline V gene has CDR1 LGHNA and CDR2 YNFKEQ. The DNA of the CDR3 is TGTGCCAGCAGCCAAGATTACAGGGGCAGCAATCAGCCCCAGCATTTT. Translated, it gives CASSQDYRGSNQPQHF.

This clonotype was seen repeatedly, ten times or more. The chain couples TRBV6-6 to TRBJ2-3; D call uncertain. This CDR3 contains 16 residues. V was trimmed by 4 bases and J by 4 bases, leaving 18 bases between them. CDR1 and CDR2 from the germline V gene are MNHNY and SVGAGI (reference sequence). CDR3 DNA sequence: TGTGCCAGCAGTTCGCTCGGGCCTCTTCTCCCAGATACGCAGTATTTT. As protein: CASSSLGPLLPDTQYF.

This clonotype was picked up many times. J is TRBJ2-5 and V is TRBV7-2; D might be TRBD2 (6 bases). The ends were cut back, 7 bases at V and 1 base at J, with 13 bases in the middle. This CDR3 region has 14 residues. The germline CDR1 and CDR2 sequences are SGHTA and FQGNSA. CDR3 residues: CASNRGIFQETQYF. The CDR3 DNA reads TGTGCCAGCAACCGGGGGATCTTCCAAGAGACCCAGTACTTC. Together with reference TRBV7-2 and TRBJ2-5, the CDR3 gives the full variable domain: GAGVSQSPSNKVTEKGKDVELRCDPISGHTALYWYRQSLGQGLEFLIYFQGNSAPDKSGLPSDRFSAERTGGSVSTLTIQRTQQEDSAVYLCASNRGIFQETQYFGPGTRLLVL.

By share, this clonotype ranks as medium-sized (0.01 to 0.1%). The chain is built from TRBV12-3 or TRBV12-4 and TRBJ1-5, with D perhaps matching TRBD1 (5 bases). This CDR3 is 15 amino acids long. Trimming cost V 5 bases and J 2 bases, with 13 bases left between them. The DNA for the CDR3 is TGTGCCAGCAGTCACCGGGGGATCGGCAATCAGCCCCAGCATTTT. This gives the protein CASSHRGIGNQPQHF.

This clonotype was counted many times. The rearrangement uses TRBV20-1 and TRBJ1-3, with D hard to call. With 0 bases removed from V and 0 bases from J, the gap between germline ends came to 6 bases. Germline CDR1 DFQATT, CDR2 SNEGSKA (reference sequence). The CDR3 spans 14 residues. As DNA, the CDR3 is TGCAGTGCTAGAGATGGCCGCTCTGGAAACACCATATATTTT. This translates into CSARDGRSGNTIYF.

This clonotype is medium-sized (0.01 to 0.1%) by share. The CDR3 is CASSQLPGTVNTEAFF. As DNA, the CDR3 is TGTGCCAGCAGCCAACTCCCCGGGACGGTGAACACTGAAGCTTTCTTT. V and J are TRBV12-3 or TRBV12-4 and TRBJ1-1, with D possibly matching TRBD1 (5 bases). This CDR3 is built from 16 residues. Trimming pared 6 bases from V and 0 bases from J, leaving 17 bases between.

The chain uses TRBV6-6 and TRBJ2-1; the match to TRBD2 covers 8 bases. The ends lost 8 bases at V and 5 bases at J; junction bases unmatched: 5. The CDR3 loop spans 13 amino acids. Per the germline V gene, CDR1 is MNHNY and CDR2 is SVGAGI (reference sequence). CDR3 coding DNA: TGTGCCAGCGCGGGAGGACAAAACAATGAGCAGTTCTTC. Its translation: CASAGGQNNEQFF.

This clonotype counts as medium-sized (0.01 to 0.1%). This chain links TRBV5-1 with TRBJ2-1, with a possible D match to TRBD1 (5 bases). This CDR3 contains 15 residues. V lost 0 bases and J 9 bases, leaving 16 bases between the germline ends. In germline, CDR1 is SGHRS, CDR2 YFSETQ. Written as DNA, the CDR3 is TGCGCCAGCAGCTTGGCAAGTGACAGAACCCTTGAGCAGTTCTTC. Translated: CASSLASDRTLEQFF.